The 3 T cell receptor beta chains in this list originate from one sample, sequenced in a study of blood T cell repertoires in COVID-19. Generated by immunoSEQ multiplex PCR, the TCRdb table keeps only in-frame clones and is missing some. The sample shows 110,000 to 150,000 clones, 80% to 90% of them seen only once. What was sequenced was PBMCs or T cells enriched from blood (not recorded which). Receptors originate from a man aged 50 to 60 who had recovered from COVID-19.

The V and J genes are TRBV18 and TRBJ2-5; tentative D call: TRBD1 (5 bases). There are 13 residues in the CDR3. Germline V gene data show CDR1 as KGHSH and CDR2 as LQKENI. The ends were cut back, 0 bases at V and 7 bases at J, with 9 bases in the middle. Written as DNA, the CDR3 is TGTGCCAGCTCACCACCCCAGGGCGGGACCCAGTACTTC. It is translated as CASSPPQGGTQYF.

The rearrangement uses TRBV28 and TRBJ2-2; D remains ambiguous. This CDR3 has 11 residues. CDR1 is MDHEN, CDR2 SYDVKM, per germline. Trimming stripped 4 bases from V and 6 bases from J, with 3 bases between. The CDR3 protein is CASSSSGELFF. CDR3 DNA: TGTGCCAGCAGTTCATCCGGGGAGCTGTTTTTT.

The chain carries TRBV7-8 and TRBJ1-6; possible D gene TRBD1, 5 bases. Trimming stripped 5 bases from V and 4 bases from J, with 21 bases between. The CDR3 is 18 amino acids. Germline CDR1 reads SGHVS; CDR2 reads FQNEAQ. The CDR3 region has the DNA TGTGCCAGCAGCCTCATTAAACGACGGACAAATTATAATTCACCCCTCCACTTT. As protein: CASSLIKRRTNYNSPLHF. The complete variable domain, with remaining parts taken from reference TRBV7-8 and TRBJ1-6, reads GAGVSQSPRYKVAKRGQDVALRCDPISGHVSLFWYQQALGQGPEFLTYFQNEAQLDKSGLPSDRFFAERPEGSVSTLKIQRTQQEDSAVYLCASSLIKRRTNYNSPLHFGNGTRLTVT.